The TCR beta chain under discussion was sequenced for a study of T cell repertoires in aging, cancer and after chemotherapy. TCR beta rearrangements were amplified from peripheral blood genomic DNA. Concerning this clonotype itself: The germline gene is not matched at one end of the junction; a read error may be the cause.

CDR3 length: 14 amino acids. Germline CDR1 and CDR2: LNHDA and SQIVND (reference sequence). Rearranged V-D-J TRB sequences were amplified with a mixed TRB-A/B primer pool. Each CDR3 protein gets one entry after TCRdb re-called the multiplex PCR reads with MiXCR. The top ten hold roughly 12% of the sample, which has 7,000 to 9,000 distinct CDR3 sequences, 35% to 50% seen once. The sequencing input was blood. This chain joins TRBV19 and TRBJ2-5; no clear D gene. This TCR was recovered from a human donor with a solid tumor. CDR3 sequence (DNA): TGTACCAGTAGTTCCTCTAGAGGCGGAGAGACCCAGTACTTC. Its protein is CTSSSSRGGETQYF.